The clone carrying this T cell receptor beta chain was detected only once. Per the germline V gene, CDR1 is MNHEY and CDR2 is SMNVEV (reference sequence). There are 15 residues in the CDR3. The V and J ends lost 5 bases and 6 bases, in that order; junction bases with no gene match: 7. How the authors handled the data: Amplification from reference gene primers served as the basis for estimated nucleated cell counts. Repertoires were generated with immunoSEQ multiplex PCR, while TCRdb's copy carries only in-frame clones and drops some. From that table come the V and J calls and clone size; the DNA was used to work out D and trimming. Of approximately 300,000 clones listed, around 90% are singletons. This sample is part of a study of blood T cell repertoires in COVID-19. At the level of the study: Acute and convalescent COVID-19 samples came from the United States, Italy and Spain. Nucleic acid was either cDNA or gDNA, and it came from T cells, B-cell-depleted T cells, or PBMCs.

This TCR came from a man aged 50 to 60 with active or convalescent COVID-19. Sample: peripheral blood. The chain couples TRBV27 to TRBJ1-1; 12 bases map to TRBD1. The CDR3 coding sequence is TGTGCCAGCAGTCGCCCGGGACAGGGGGCCGCTGAAGCTTTCTTT. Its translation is CASSRPGQGAAEAFF.